These 18 T cell receptor beta chains share one sample of origin, sequenced in a study of OX40 agonist ivuxolimab in advanced cancers. The data were produced by immunoSEQ multiplex PCR, yet TCRdb's version contains in-frame clones alone and is incomplete. This table has about 76,000 clones, about 88% appearing once. Sequenced here: CD4+ or CD8+ T cells sorted from blood, sampled in a trial of the OX40 agonist ivuxolimab. These receptors all stem from an adult with an advanced solid tumor such as melanoma, head and neck, liver or kidney cancer.

CDR3 region: CASSSRTDSNYGYTF. The CDR3 region has the DNA TGTGCCAGCAGCTCCCGGACAGATTCTAACTATGGCTACACCTTC. V gene TRBV11-3 combines with J gene TRBJ1-2; tentatively, D is TRBD1 (6 bases). The CDR3 is 15 residues long. V was pared by 4 bases and J by 0 bases, with 12 bases between. CDR1 is SGHNT, CDR2 YENEEA, per germline. Drawing the rest from reference TRBV11-3 and TRBJ1-2, the complete variable domain is EAGVVQSPRYKIIEKKQPVAFWCNPISGHNTLYWYLQNLGQGPELLIRYENEEAVDDSQLPKDRFSAERLKGVDSTLKIQPAELGDSAVYLCASSSRTDSNYGYTFGSGTRLTVV.

The V gene is TRBV29-1, the J gene TRBJ1-1; D remains ambiguous. Deletions cut 4 bases from V and 0 bases from J, with 3 bases between. Germline CDR1 and CDR2: SQVTM and ANQGSEA. The CDR3 length is 11 residues. CDR3 in DNA: TGCAGCGTTGGAGTGAACACTGAAGCTTTCTTT. This sequence encodes CSVGVNTEAFF.

A few counts support this clone. The rearrangement links TRBV10-1 to TRBJ1-1; D is undetermined. Trimming removed 3 bases at V and 1 base at J, with 6 bases between. The V gene's germline CDR1 is WNHNN and CDR2 SYGVQD (reference sequence). CDR3 length: 13 amino acids. The chain's CDR3 is CASSEVWNTEAFF. DNA for the CDR3: TGCGCCAGCAGTGAAGTCTGGAACACTGAAGCTTTCTTT.

This clone was detected only once. The rearrangement links TRBV18 to TRBJ2-6; 10 positions match TRBD2. V was clipped by 3 bases and J by 3 bases; unmatched bases: 14. Germline values: CDR1 KGHSH, CDR2 LQKENI. The length of the CDR3 is 20 residues. CDR3 amino acids: CASSPQGEASGSLGANVLTF. The CDR3 DNA reads TGTGCCAGCTCACCTCAAGGTGAGGCTAGCGGGAGTCTTGGGGCCAACGTCCTGACTTTC.

This chain connects TRBV29-1 to TRBJ1-1; D unresolved. V gave up 6 bases and J gave up 6 bases, with 11 bases separating them. Germline V lookup: CDR1 SQVTM, CDR2 ANQGSEA. The CDR3 runs 11 residues. Here the CDR3 reads CSVRTSSEAFF. In DNA form, the CDR3 reads TGCAGCGTCCGGACTAGTTCTGAAGCTTTCTTT.

This clone has just one count. The chain couples TRBV7-9 to TRBJ1-2; 8 nucleotides align to TRBD1. CDR3 length: 17 residues. CDR1 is SEHNR and CDR2 is FQNEAQ in the germline V gene (reference sequence). Trimming removed 1 base from V and 0 bases from J; junction bases left unmatched: 7. CDR3 residues: CASSLGGQAKANYGYTF. The DNA of the CDR3 is TGTGCCAGCAGCTTAGGGGGACAGGCTAAAGCTAACTATGGCTACACCTTC.

The rearrangement uses TRBV6-1 and TRBJ1-1; D ambiguous. The CDR3 runs to 15 residues. The V end lost 2 bases, the J end lost 1 base, and 11 bases lay between the germline ends. The V gene's germline CDR1 is MNHNS and CDR2 SASEGT. CDR3 in amino acids: CASSEPRVPNTEAFF. CDR3 DNA: TGTGCCAGCAGTGAACCTCGGGTCCCGAACACTGAAGCTTTCTTT.

V usage is TRBV19 and J usage is TRBJ2-7; D is ambiguous. Trimming removed 3 bases from V and 6 bases from J, with 15 bases in between. The CDR3 covers 14 residues. The germline CDR1 and CDR2 sequences are LNHDA and SQIVND (reference sequence). For the CDR3, the DNA is TGTGCCAGTAGTATTAGGAGTGGTAGCCCCGAGCAGTACTTC. This gives the protein CASSIRSGSPEQYF.

The table lists this clone with a count of one. This rearrangement joins TRBV7-9 to TRBJ1-1; 7 bases fit TRBD1. CDR1 and CDR2 from the germline V gene are SEHNR and FQNEAQ (reference sequence). CDR3 length: 16 residues. V shed 5 bases and J 1 base; nucleotides not matched to a gene: 10. The DNA of the CDR3 is TGTGCCAGCAGCCAGCCCAGGGGGGCCGGGAACACTGAAGCTTTCTTT. Protein sequence: CASSQPRGAGNTEAFF.

The chain uses TRBV2 and TRBJ2-2; 8 bases line up with TRBD2. Germline CDR1 reads SNHLY; CDR2 reads FYNNEI. The CDR3 contains 15 residues. The ends lost 5 bases at V and 4 bases at J; junction bases unmatched: 6. The CDR3 is CASSPGLAVTGELFF. The CDR3 DNA is TGTGCCAGCAGTCCCGGACTAGCAGTCACCGGGGAGCTGTTTTTT.

This clone was seen more than once but under ten times. The chain carries TRBV7-8 and TRBJ2-7; D possibly uses TRBD1 or TRBD2 (6 bases each). The CDR3 sequence is 15 residues long. The ends were cut back, 3 bases at V and 4 bases at J, with 16 bases in the middle. Per the germline V gene, CDR1 is SGHVS and CDR2 is FQNEAQ. The CDR3 DNA follows: TGTGCCAGCAGCTTCTTTTGGGGGGCGATATACGAGCAGTACTTC. This codes for CASSFFWGAIYEQYF.

This clone was seen a few times. The CDR3 coding sequence is TGTGCCAGCAGTCCCGACTTTAGCAATCAGCCCCAGCATTTT. It specifies CASSPDFSNQPQHF. The V gene is TRBV7-9, the J gene TRBJ1-5; no definite D call. The CDR3 runs 14 residues. V was shortened by 6 bases and J by 0 bases, with 9 bases between the two germline ends. Germline V gives CDR1 SEHNR, CDR2 FQNEAQ (reference sequence).

This chain links TRBV28 with TRBJ2-3, with 14 bases matching TRBD2. V dropped 7 bases and J dropped 7; count of bases not matched to a gene: 7. This CDR3 is 15 amino acids long. Germline-derived CDR1 and CDR2 are MDHEN and SYDVKM. The CDR3 nucleotides are TGTGCCAGCACCGACCGGACTAGCGGGAGGAATACGCAGTATTTT. It codes for CASTDRTSGRNTQYF.

The genes are TRBV6-5 and TRBJ2-5, with TRBD2 matching over 8 bases. With the DNA end fitting TRBJ2-7 better, the J assignment may be wrong. The germline V gene encodes CDR1 MNHEY and CDR2 SVGAGI. The CDR3 runs to 15 residues. The CDR3 is CASRPLAGPSYEQYF. The CDR3 DNA is TGTGCCAGCAGACCCCTAGCGGGTCCCTCCTACGAGCAGTACTTC.

This clone has a single count. The chain employs TRBV21-1 and TRBJ2-7; TRBD2 is the table's D call and was not checked against the DNA. TRBV21-1 is shown as a pseudogene. The CDR3 length is 20 residues. CDR3 in DNA: TGTGCCAGCAGCAAACCCCCGTGGGAGGGGGTTCCCTCCGCCCCCTACGAGCAGTACTTC. Translation: CASSKPPWEGVPSAPYEQYF.

This clone was detected only once. This chain connects TRBV9 to TRBJ2-1, with TRBD2 matching 7 bases. The CDR3 is made up of 16 amino acids. V was clipped by 0 bases and J by 10 bases; unmatched bases: 13. Germline CDR1 reads SGDLS; CDR2 reads YYNGEE. CDR3 region: CASSVARSAVGGEQFF. The CDR3 region has the DNA TGTGCCAGCAGCGTAGCTCGTTCTGCCGTGGGGGGGGAGCAGTTCTTC.

This clone has only one observation. The chain couples TRBV27 to TRBJ2-7; 10 positions match TRBD2. Germline loops: CDR1 MNHEY, CDR2 SMNVEV (reference sequence). With 4 bases clipped from V and 3 bases from J, the junction kept 6 bases outside the gene matches. The CDR3 extends over 15 amino acids. The CDR3, as DNA: TGTGCCAGCAGTTCCCAAGCGGGAGGGGGCTACGAGCAGTACTTC. This codes for CASSSQAGGGYEQYF.

The chain links TRBV6-6 to TRBJ2-1; 16 positions match TRBD2. V gave up 2 bases and J gave up 8 bases; unmatched junction bases: 3. Germline CDR1 is MNHNY and CDR2 is SVGAGI (reference sequence). The CDR3 spans 16 residues. The CDR3 coding sequence is TGTGCCAGCAGTTACCTCGGGACTAGCGGGAGGGATGAGCAGTTCTTC. It translates to CASSYLGTSGRDEQFF.